This entry lists 14 T cell receptor beta chains sequenced from one sample in a study of blood T cell repertoires in COVID-19. Profiling relied on immunoSEQ multiplex PCR, and the TCRdb table lists in-frame clones only, not all of them. The sample has 270,000 or so clones; about 89% are singletons. Sequencing input: peripheral blood. These receptors were obtained from a man aged 40-55 years with acute or convalescent COVID-19.

The V call is TRBV6-5, the J call TRBJ1-6; 9 bases are a match to TRBD1. The trim removed 11 bases at V and 10 bases at J, leaving 9 bases unmatched. The CDR3 is 13 residues long. CDR1 and CDR2 from the germline V gene are MNHEY and SVGAGI. The CDR3 is CAALGQGSSPLHF. The DNA for the CDR3 is TGTGCCGCGTTGGGACAGGGATCCTCACCCCTCCACTTT.

The genes are TRBV5-1 and TRBJ2-1, with D possibly being TRBD2 (7 bases). This CDR3 is built from 16 residues. The V end was cut by 4 bases, the J end by 1 base, with 15 bases between. Germline V gene data show CDR1 as SGHRS and CDR2 as YFSETQ. CDR3 in DNA: TGCGCCAGCAGCGCCGGGGGGCAAGGTTCCTACAATGAGCAGTTCTTC. As protein: CASSAGGQGSYNEQFF.

In this sample, this clone turned up once. J is TRBJ1-5 and V is TRBV6-5, with D uncertain. Trimming shortened V by 5 bases and J by 6 bases, and 8 bases separated the two germline ends. Germline loops: CDR1 MNHEY, CDR2 SVGAGI. This CDR3 comprises 12 residues. In DNA, the CDR3 is TGTGCCAGCAGTCGCCCCGGTCAGCCCCAGCATTTT. It translates to CASSRPGQPQHF.

The rearrangement joins TRBV3-1 (or the pseudogene TRBV3-2) to TRBJ1-1; tentatively, D is TRBD1 (5 bases). Looked up from germline, CDR1 is LGHDT and CDR2 is YNNKEL (reference sequence). Deletions cut 1 base from V and 5 bases from J, with 8 bases between. The CDR3 loop spans 13 amino acids. The CDR3, as DNA: TGTGCCAGCAGCCAAGGGGGGAGGACTGAAGCTTTCTTT. Amino acids: CASSQGGRTEAFF.

A single count supports this clone. V usage is TRBV19 and J usage is TRBJ2-5, with a weak D call TRBD1 (6 bases). The CDR3 has 13 residues. Trimming removed 6 bases at V and 2 bases at J, with 10 bases between. Per the germline V gene, CDR1 is LNHDA and CDR2 is SQIVND (reference sequence). Here the CDR3 reads CASRQGWQETQYF. The CDR3 region has the DNA TGTGCCAGTAGACAGGGATGGCAAGAGACCCAGTACTTC.

V and J are TRBV5-1 and TRBJ1-4; TRBD1 aligns across 7 bases. Trimming at V came to 0 bases and at J to 8 bases, leaving 10 bases not matched to a gene. This CDR3 is built from 16 residues. CDR1 is SGHRS and CDR2 is YFSETQ in the germline V gene. CDR3 region: CASSLDGGGGGEKLFF. In DNA form, the CDR3 reads TGCGCCAGCAGCTTGGACGGAGGGGGCGGAGGAGAAAAACTGTTTTTT.

This sequence joins TRBV7-8 and TRBJ1-4; tentative D call: TRBD1 (5 bases). With 1 base removed from V and 9 bases from J, the gap between germline ends came to 15 bases. The germline gives CDR1 SGHVS, CDR2 FQNEAQ. The CDR3 is 15 residues long. The CDR3 loop is CASSLVGGLPQKLFF. For the CDR3, the DNA is TGTGCCAGCAGCTTAGTCGGGGGATTGCCCCAAAAACTGTTTTTT.

The chain joins TRBV5-1 to TRBJ2-4, with D perhaps TRBD1 (5 bases). V was cut by 1 base and J by 5 bases, with 16 bases left in between. This CDR3 has 16 residues. Germline-derived CDR1 and CDR2 are SGHRS and YFSETQ. CDR3 protein: CASSLSPGHYENIQYF. CDR3 nucleotides: TGCGCCAGCAGCTTGAGTCCAGGGCACTATGAAAACATTCAGTACTTC.

The CDR3 is CASSSAGVRDTDTQYF. The CDR3 nucleotides are TGCGCCAGCAGCTCCGCCGGGGTGCGGGACACAGATACGCAGTATTTT. The chain links TRBV5-1 to TRBJ2-3; D is perhaps TRBD2 (6 bases). There are 16 residues in the CDR3. Germline V lookup: CDR1 SGHRS, CDR2 YFSETQ. Trimming cost V 3 bases and J 2 bases, with 16 bases left between them.

The chain employs TRBV6-6 and TRBJ1-6; D is unresolved. The germline CDR1 and CDR2 sequences are MNHNY and SVGAGI (reference sequence). This CDR3 has 20 residues. V lost 5 bases to trimming and J lost 0 bases, with 23 bases between them. CDR3 loop: CASSPKRRGLGSSYNSPLHF. In nucleotides, the CDR3 is TGTGCCAGCAGTCCAAAGCGACGGGGTCTGGGGAGCTCCTATAATTCACCCCTCCACTTT.

This clone was observed a few times. This chain connects TRBV30 to TRBJ1-1, with D possibly matching TRBD1 (5 bases). The V gene lost 5 bases and the J gene lost 4 bases, with 11 bases spanning the gap. This CDR3 contains 12 residues. Germline loops: CDR1 GTSNPN, CDR2 SVGIG (reference sequence). The chain's CDR3 is CAWGDLPTEAFF. CDR3 bases: TGTGCCTGGGGGGACTTACCCACTGAAGCTTTCTTT.

This chain connects TRBV7-9 to TRBJ2-3, with a tentative D call TRBD2 (6 bases). V lost 4 bases, J lost 4 bases, and 15 bases lay in between. Germline loops: CDR1 SEHNR, CDR2 FQNEAQ (reference sequence). This CDR3 contains 15 residues. In nucleotides, the CDR3 is TGTGCCAGCAGCTCCGGGACTCACGGGGCAGATACGCAGTATTTT. Amino acid sequence: CASSSGTHGADTQYF.

V and J are TRBV28 and TRBJ2-7; possible D gene TRBD2, 7 bases. The V end lost 7 bases, the J end lost 5 bases, and 12 bases lay between the germline ends. Germline CDR1 and CDR2: MDHEN and SYDVKM. CDR3 size: 12 residues. The CDR3 DNA reads as TGTGCCAGCACCGGGGGGCCCCACGAGCAGTACTTC. Its protein is CASTGGPHEQYF.

The chain employs TRBV7-8 and TRBJ1-2, with unresolved D. V was shortened by 5 bases and J by 8 bases, with 12 bases between the two germline ends. The CDR3 is made up of 12 amino acids. Per germline, CDR1 SGHVS and CDR2 FQNEAQ. CDR3 loop: CASSPIAKGYTF. In nucleotides, the CDR3 is TGTGCCAGCAGCCCCATAGCGAAAGGCTACACCTTC.